Listed below are T cell receptor beta chains from one sample, sequenced in a study of blood T cell repertoires in COVID-19. Profiling relied on immunoSEQ multiplex PCR, and the TCRdb table lists in-frame clones only, not all of them. The sample has a few hundred thousand clones; roughly 91% are singletons. Sequenced material: peripheral blood. The receptors were gathered from a man aged 25 to 45 with acute or convalescent COVID-19. Each CDR3 is given with its conserved first and last residue. Fields, in order: J gene, V gene, D gene, clone size, CDR3 protein, CDR3 DNA. The D gene is left open where the match is weak. Not every row has a clone size; where given, it reads once, few, many or a size class.

j_gene: TRBJ1-1
v_gene: TRBV30
d_gene: TRBD1
abundance: NA
CDR3aa: CAWSGQGNTEAFF
CDR3nt: TGTGCCTGGAGCGGACAGGGGAACACTGAAGCTTTCTTT

j_gene: TRBJ1-1
v_gene: TRBV5-1
d_gene: NA
abundance: NA
CDR3aa: CASSPSQWNTEAFF
CDR3nt: TGCGCCAGCAGCCCTTCCCAGTGGAACACTGAAGCTTTCTTT

j_gene: TRBJ2-5
v_gene: TRBV19
d_gene: NA
abundance: once
CDR3aa: CASSKGIEQVFETQYF
CDR3nt: TGTGCCAGTAGTAAAGGAATCGAGCAGGTATTTGAGACCCAGTACTTC

j_gene: TRBJ1-4
v_gene: TRBV29-1
d_gene: TRBD1
abundance: NA
CDR3aa: CSVDPGTGSEKLFF
CDR3nt: TGCAGCGTTGACCCCGGGACAGGGAGTGAAAAACTGTTTTTT

j_gene: TRBJ1-6
v_gene: TRBV2
d_gene: TRBD1
abundance: NA
CDR3aa: CASSGTTGGSPLHF
CDR3nt: TGTGCCAGCAGTGGAACGACAGGGGGTTCACCCCTCCACTTT

j_gene: TRBJ2-1
v_gene: TRBV7-3
d_gene: NA
abundance: NA
CDR3aa: CASSYSSAGFGEQFF
CDR3nt: TGTGCCAGCAGCTACTCGAGTGCGGGTTTTGGTGAGCAGTTCTTC

j_gene: TRBJ1-6
v_gene: TRBV5-1
d_gene: NA
abundance: NA
CDR3aa: CASSLAPDSSNSPLHF
CDR3nt: TGCGCCAGCAGCTTGGCCCCGGACAGTTCAAATTCACCCCTCCACTTT

j_gene: TRBJ2-1
v_gene: TRBV28
d_gene: TRBD2
abundance: NA
CDR3aa: CASTPRLAGGDEQFF
CDR3nt: TGTGCCAGCACCCCACGACTAGCGGGGGGGGATGAGCAGTTCTTC

j_gene: TRBJ2-1
v_gene: TRBV6-5
d_gene: TRBD2
abundance: NA
CDR3aa: CASSYGTSGTYNEQFF
CDR3nt: TGTGCCAGCAGTTATGGGACTAGCGGGACCTACAATGAGCAGTTCTTC

j_gene: TRBJ2-1
v_gene: TRBV20-1
d_gene: NA
abundance: NA
CDR3aa: CSASFREQFF
CDR3nt: TGCAGTGCTAGTTTCAGGGAGCAGTTCTTC

j_gene: TRBJ1-1
v_gene: TRBV5-1
d_gene: NA
abundance: NA
CDR3aa: CASSFGGMETEAFF
CDR3nt: TGCGCCAGCAGCTTCGGCGGGATGGAGACTGAAGCTTTCTTT

j_gene: TRBJ1-4
v_gene: TRBV19
d_gene: NA
abundance: NA
CDR3aa: CASRGALSSYPEKLFF
CDR3nt: TGTGCCAGTAGAGGTGCTTTGTCTAGCTACCCGGAAAAACTGTTTTTT

j_gene: TRBJ1-2
v_gene: TRBV5-1
d_gene: NA
abundance: NA
CDR3aa: CASSASNYGYTF
CDR3nt: TGCGCCAGCAGCGCAAGCAACTATGGCTACACCTTC

j_gene: TRBJ1-2
v_gene: TRBV7-3
d_gene: TRBD1
abundance: NA
CDR3aa: CASSPTGLDRIGGYTF
CDR3nt: TGTGCCAGCAGCCCAACGGGATTGGACAGGATAGGTGGCTACACCTTC

j_gene: TRBJ1-5
v_gene: TRBV18
d_gene: NA
abundance: NA
CDR3aa: CASSPKYQGQGQPQHF
CDR3nt: TGTGCCAGCTCACCAAAATACCAGGGGCAAGGACAGCCCCAGCATTTT

j_gene: TRBJ1-2
v_gene: TRBV11-3
d_gene: TRBD1
abundance: NA
CDR3aa: CASSLGTGSGYTF
CDR3nt: TGTGCCAGCAGCTTAGGGACAGGGAGCGGCTACACCTTC

j_gene: TRBJ2-7
v_gene: TRBV12-3/TRBV12-4
d_gene: TRBD1
abundance: NA
CDR3aa: CASSGTGRNEQYF
CDR3nt: TGTGCCAGCAGTGGGACAGGGCGGAACGAGCAGTACTTC

j_gene: TRBJ1-5
v_gene: TRBV5-1
d_gene: NA
abundance: NA
CDR3aa: CASSLAAGAGQPQHF
CDR3nt: TGCGCCAGCAGCTTGGCCGCAGGGGCTGGGCAGCCCCAGCATTTT

j_gene: TRBJ1-6
v_gene: TRBV7-8
d_gene: TRBD1
abundance: NA
CDR3aa: CASSIRDSSYNSPLHF
CDR3nt: TGTGCCAGCAGCATCAGGGACAGCTCCTATAATTCACCCCTCCACTTT

j_gene: TRBJ2-3
v_gene: TRBV7-9
d_gene: TRBD2
abundance: NA
CDR3aa: CASSLGPSGTTF
CDR3nt: TGTGCCAGCAGCCTTGGCCCTAGCGGGACGACCTTT

j_gene: TRBJ2-5
v_gene: TRBV12-3/TRBV12-4
d_gene: TRBD1
abundance: NA
CDR3aa: CASSPGQQETQYF
CDR3nt: TGTGCCAGCAGTCCGGGACAGCAAGAGACCCAGTACTTC

j_gene: TRBJ1-1
v_gene: TRBV6-6
d_gene: TRBD1
abundance: NA
CDR3aa: CASGTAGAFF
CDR3nt: TGTGCCAGCGGGACAGCCGGGGCTTTCTTT

j_gene: TRBJ1-1
v_gene: TRBV28
d_gene: NA
abundance: NA
CDR3aa: CASISLRGRNTEAFF
CDR3nt: TGTGCCAGCATCTCCCTCCGGGGGAGGAACACTGAAGCTTTCTTT

j_gene: TRBJ1-2
v_gene: TRBV27
d_gene: NA
abundance: NA
CDR3aa: CASSLTRQDGYTF
CDR3nt: TGTGCCAGCAGTTTAACACGACAGGATGGCTACACCTTC

j_gene: TRBJ2-2
v_gene: TRBV9
d_gene: TRBD2
abundance: NA
CDR3aa: CASSGRLAGGSGELFF
CDR3nt: TGTGCCAGCAGCGGACGACTAGCGGGGGGGTCCGGGGAGCTGTTTTTT

j_gene: TRBJ2-3
v_gene: TRBV5-4
d_gene: NA
abundance: NA
CDR3aa: CASSWGRTDSTDTQYF
CDR3nt: TGTGCCAGCAGCTGGGGTCGGACAGATAGCACAGATACGCAGTATTTT

j_gene: TRBJ2-3
v_gene: TRBV5-1
d_gene: NA
abundance: once
CDR3aa: CASSYSPTPTDTQYF
CDR3nt: TGCGCCAGCAGCTACAGTCCTACACCCACAGATACGCAGTATTTT

j_gene: TRBJ2-5
v_gene: TRBV6-5
d_gene: NA
abundance: NA
CDR3aa: CASSPAGAQETQYF
CDR3nt: TGTGCCAGCAGTCCCGCGGGGGCCCAAGAGACCCAGTACTTC

j_gene: TRBJ2-5
v_gene: TRBV30
d_gene: TRBD1
abundance: NA
CDR3aa: CAWSSGTGKGETQYF
CDR3nt: TGTGCCTGGTCTTCCGGGACAGGGAAGGGAGAGACCCAGTACTTC

j_gene: TRBJ1-1
v_gene: TRBV28
d_gene: TRBD1
abundance: NA
CDR3aa: CASKPGQMNTEAFF
CDR3nt: TGTGCCAGCAAACCGGGACAGATGAACACTGAAGCTTTCTTT

j_gene: TRBJ2-3
v_gene: TRBV9
d_gene: NA
abundance: NA
CDR3aa: CATSLAPIDTQYF
CDR3nt: TGTGCCACATCACTCGCCCCCATAGATACGCAGTATTTT

j_gene: TRBJ2-5
v_gene: TRBV5-1
d_gene: TRBD1
abundance: NA
CDR3aa: CASSERQGSWETQYF
CDR3nt: TGCGCCAGCAGCGAGAGACAGGGTTCGTGGGAGACCCAGTACTTC

j_gene: TRBJ1-2
v_gene: TRBV2
d_gene: NA
abundance: NA
CDR3aa: CASSERARGLDGYTF
CDR3nt: TGTGCCAGCAGTGAAAGGGCCAGGGGTCTGGATGGCTACACCTTC

j_gene: TRBJ2-2
v_gene: TRBV19
d_gene: NA
abundance: NA
CDR3aa: CASSIRRSSRVGELFF
CDR3nt: TGTGCCAGTAGTATAAGACGGAGCTCTAGAGTCGGGGAGCTGTTTTTT

j_gene: TRBJ2-1
v_gene: TRBV5-1
d_gene: TRBD2
abundance: once
CDR3aa: CASSLGLAGYNEQFF
CDR3nt: TGCGCCAGCAGCTTGGGACTAGCGGGGTACAATGAGCAGTTCTTC

j_gene: TRBJ1-1
v_gene: TRBV6-5
d_gene: NA
abundance: once
CDR3aa: CASSYVTTNTEAFF
CDR3nt: TGTGCCAGCAGTTATGTGACAACTAACACTGAAGCTTTCTTT

j_gene: TRBJ2-7
v_gene: TRBV30
d_gene: TRBD2
abundance: NA
CDR3aa: CAWISRLAGGLRGEQYF
CDR3nt: TGTGCCTGGATATCGCGGCTAGCGGGAGGCCTAAGGGGCGAGCAGTACTTC